This is a list of T cell receptor beta chains from one sample in a study of cytomegalovirus exposure and HLA in healthy donors. Assay: immunoSEQ multiplex PCR; the TCRdb copy retains only in-frame clones and omits some. The sample consists of a few hundred thousand clones, around three quarters of them appearing once. The sample comprised PBMCs. All receptors come from a middle-aged man in good health and CMV-seronegative. Each CDR3 is given with its conserved first and last residue. D genes are given only for firm matches. Clone size is stated in some rows and not others, as once, few, many or a class when expanded.

J: TRBJ2-3
V: TRBV7-9
D: TRBD2
size: NA
DNA: TGTGCCAGCAGTTTAGGACTAGTTTCAGATACGCAGTATTTT
CDR3: CASSLGLVSDTQYF

J: TRBJ2-1
V: TRBV29-1
D: NA
size: NA
DNA: TGCAGCGTTGACTGGGCTGGAGGAAATGAGCAGTTCTTC
CDR3: CSVDWAGGNEQFF

J: TRBJ2-2
V: TRBV7-9
D: TRBD2
size: once
DNA: TGTGCCAGCAGCTCCGAACCTGGACTAGGTGTCACCGGGGAGCTGTTTTTT
CDR3: CASSSEPGLGVTGELFF

J: TRBJ2-1
V: TRBV6-1
D: NA
size: NA
DNA: TGTGCCAGCAGTCCCAGTTACAATGAGCAGTTCTTC
CDR3: CASSPSYNEQFF

J: TRBJ2-7
V: TRBV9
D: TRBD2
size: NA
DNA: TGTGCCAGCAGCGCAAGCCTAAGCGGGGGCCCCTCGCGGCAGTACTTC
CDR3: CASSASLSGGPSRQYF

J: TRBJ2-1
V: TRBV15
D: NA
size: NA
DNA: TGTGCCACCAGCAGAGATTTACCAGGATTAGATGAGCAGTTCTTC
CDR3: CATSRDLPGLDEQFF

J: TRBJ2-4
V: TRBV27
D: NA
size: NA
DNA: TGTGCCAGCAGTTCCCCTTTTAGTAGCGCCAAAAACATTCAGTACTTC
CDR3: CASSSPFSSAKNIQYF

J: TRBJ2-2
V: TRBV2
D: NA
size: NA
DNA: TGTGCCAGCAGTGGCAGGGTTGGAACCGGGGAGCTGTTTTTT
CDR3: CASSGRVGTGELFF

J: TRBJ1-1
V: TRBV7-9
D: NA
size: NA
DNA: TGTGCCAGCAACACACTAGGACGGCCACTTGAAGCTTTCTTT
CDR3: CASNTLGRPLEAFF

J: TRBJ1-2
V: TRBV9
D: TRBD1
size: NA
DNA: TGTGCCAGCAGCGAGCGGGGGACAGCGAACGGCTACACCTTC
CDR3: CASSERGTANGYTF

J: TRBJ2-2
V: TRBV7-9
D: TRBD1
size: NA
DNA: TGTTCCAGCAGCTTACGACAGGGGAACACCGGGGAGCTGTTTTTT
CDR3: CSSSLRQGNTGELFF

J: TRBJ2-1
V: TRBV15
D: NA
size: NA
DNA: TGTGCCACCAGCAGTCCCGGTTCCAATGAGCAGTTCTTC
CDR3: CATSSPGSNEQFF

J: TRBJ2-1
V: TRBV28
D: NA
size: NA
DNA: TGTGCCAGCAGTTTTAGAGGCCCTGAGTTTTACAATGAGCAGTTCTTC
CDR3: CASSFRGPEFYNEQFF

J: TRBJ1-4
V: TRBV15
D: TRBD1
size: NA
DNA: TGTGCCACCAACAGGGGGCGCATTAATGAAAAACTGTTTTTT
CDR3: CATNRGRINEKLFF

J: TRBJ1-2
V: TRBV12-2
D: NA
size: NA
DNA: TGTGCAAGTCGCTTAGCCGGACAGGGAATTTGTGGCTACACCTTC
CDR3: CASRLAGQGICGYTF

J: TRBJ2-5
V: TRBV10-1
D: TRBD1
size: NA
DNA: TGCGCCAGCACCTACGACAGGGGAGAACGGGAGACCCAGTACTTC
CDR3: CASTYDRGERETQYF

J: TRBJ1-1
V: TRBV2
D: NA
size: NA
DNA: TGTGCCAGCAGTTACCTGATTGTTGGGGGCGAAGCTTTCTTT
CDR3: CASSYLIVGGEAFF

J: TRBJ2-7
V: TRBV11-2
D: TRBD2
size: NA
DNA: TGTGCCAGCAGCTTAAGGGGACTAGCGGAGTCCTACGAGCAGTACTTC
CDR3: CASSLRGLAESYEQYF

J: TRBJ1-6
V: TRBV13
D: NA
size: few
DNA: TGTGCCAGCAGCTTGAAGGACAGTAATAATTCACCCCTCCACTTT
CDR3: CASSLKDSNNSPLHF

J: TRBJ1-4
V: TRBV5-4
D: NA
size: NA
DNA: TGTGCCAGCAGCTTGGGGGGGCCGGCTAATGAAAAACTGTTTTTT
CDR3: CASSLGGPANEKLFF

J: TRBJ1-2
V: TRBV7-9
D: TRBD1
size: NA
DNA: TGTTCCAGCAGCCACCCCAAGCGAGGGGGCTTTTCTGGCTACACCTTC
CDR3: CSSSHPKRGGFSGYTF

J: TRBJ2-3
V: TRBV23-1
D: NA
size: NA
DNA: TGCGCCAGCACGAAGGAGGGACAGCTCAGAAATACGCAGTATTTT
CDR3: CASTKEGQLRNTQYF

J: TRBJ1-2
V: TRBV27
D: NA
size: NA
DNA: TGTGCCAGCAGTTTATGGGGAGGGGAGGGGATCTATGGCTACACCTTC
CDR3: CASSLWGGEGIYGYTF

J: TRBJ1-1
V: TRBV6-6
D: NA
size: NA
DNA: TGTGCCAGCACCCCCTGGGGACAGAACACTGAAGCTTTCTTT
CDR3: CASTPWGQNTEAFF

J: TRBJ1-5
V: TRBV4-1
D: TRBD1
size: NA
DNA: TGCGCCAGCAGCCACGAACAGGGGGCCGGTCAGCCCCAGCATTTT
CDR3: CASSHEQGAGQPQHF

J: TRBJ1-3
V: TRBV18
D: TRBD1
size: NA
DNA: TGTGCCAGCTCATCATATGGACAGGGGCGAGGAAACACCATATATTTT
CDR3: CASSSYGQGRGNTIYF

J: TRBJ2-5
V: TRBV5-6
D: NA
size: NA
DNA: TGTGCCAGCAGCTCGGAGTCCGGGGTCAGGGGGACCCAGTACTTC
CDR3: CASSSESGVRGTQYF

J: TRBJ2-7
V: TRBV28
D: TRBD2
size: NA
DNA: TGTGCCAGCAGTCGAGCGGGGGGCGCCTACGAGCAGTACTTC
CDR3: CASSRAGGAYEQYF

J: TRBJ1-1
V: TRBV25-1
D: NA
size: NA
DNA: TGTGCCTCCCGACGGGGCACTGAAGCTTTCTTT
CDR3: CASRRGTEAFF

J: TRBJ2-7
V: TRBV7-9
D: TRBD1
size: NA
DNA: TGTGCCAGCAGCTATTCTCGGGACAGGGGCCTACGGGAGCAGTACTTC
CDR3: CASSYSRDRGLREQYF

J: TRBJ2-1
V: TRBV5-1
D: TRBD1
size: NA
DNA: TGCGCCAGCAGCTCGGGACAGAGCGCCTACAATGAGCAGTTCTTC
CDR3: CASSSGQSAYNEQFF

J: TRBJ2-7
V: TRBV7-6
D: TRBD2
size: NA
DNA: TGTGCCAGCAGCTTATATAGCGGGGAGGGGTACGAGCAGTACTTC
CDR3: CASSLYSGEGYEQYF

J: TRBJ2-5
V: TRBV7-2
D: NA
size: NA
DNA: TGTGCCAGCAGCTTAGGAGGGGGAGGGGAGACCCAGTACTTC
CDR3: CASSLGGGGETQYF

J: TRBJ2-3
V: TRBV6-5
D: TRBD2
size: NA
DNA: TGTGCCAGCAGGTCAAGCGGGGGGGCGTGGGATACGCAGTATTTT
CDR3: CASRSSGGAWDTQYF

J: TRBJ2-2
V: TRBV7-2
D: NA
size: NA
DNA: TGTGCCAGCAGCTTCGTAGCCGGCGGGGGCGGGACCGGGGAGCTGTTTTTT
CDR3: CASSFVAGGGGTGELFF

J: TRBJ1-1
V: TRBV7-2
D: NA
size: few
DNA: TGTGCCAGCCGCCTGGGAGGCGGTGGAGCTTTCTTT
CDR3: CASRLGGGGAFF

J: TRBJ2-7
V: TRBV18
D: NA
size: NA
DNA: TGTGCCAGCTCATGGGGGGACCCTCTGCCCCACGAGCAGTACTTC
CDR3: CASSWGDPLPHEQYF

J: TRBJ1-5
V: TRBV10-3
D: NA
size: NA
DNA: TGTGCCCCGGTCCCCGACTTAAACGGGAGCAATCAGCCCCAGCATTTT
CDR3: CAPVPDLNGSNQPQHF

J: TRBJ1-1
V: TRBV4-1
D: TRBD1
size: NA
DNA: TGCGCCAGCAGCCAAGGGCCGGGACAGTTGAACACTGAAGCTTTCTTT
CDR3: CASSQGPGQLNTEAFF

J: TRBJ2-5
V: TRBV28
D: TRBD2
size: once
DNA: TGTGCCAGCAAAGCGGGAAAGCGGGAGACCCAGTACTTC
CDR3: CASKAGKRETQYF

J: TRBJ1-5
V: TRBV15
D: NA
size: NA
DNA: TGTGCCACCAGCACAGGGATTCGTCAGCCCCAGCATTTT
CDR3: CATSTGIRQPQHF

J: TRBJ2-3
V: TRBV28
D: TRBD1
size: NA
DNA: TGTGCCAGCAGTTCGGGACAGCCCAGTATAGATACGCAGTATTTT
CDR3: CASSSGQPSIDTQYF

J: TRBJ1-2
V: TRBV10-3
D: TRBD1
size: NA
DNA: TGTGCCATCAGGGGACAGGGGGCATATGGCTACACCTTC
CDR3: CAIRGQGAYGYTF

J: TRBJ1-1
V: TRBV7-2
D: NA
size: few
DNA: TGTGCCAGCAGCTTAGGCCGGGAAGCTTTCTTT
CDR3: CASSLGREAFF

J: TRBJ2-7
V: TRBV7-7
D: TRBD1
size: NA
DNA: TGTGCCAGCAGCTTTACAGGGGGCCGGTACGAGCAGTACTTC
CDR3: CASSFTGGRYEQYF

J: TRBJ1-1
V: TRBV11-2
D: NA
size: NA
DNA: TGTGCCAGCAGCTTAGATTTCGCTGAAGCTTTCTTT
CDR3: CASSLDFAEAFF

J: TRBJ2-7
V: TRBV9
D: TRBD2
size: NA
DNA: TGTGCCAGCAGCGTAGGGGCTAGCGGGGGGTACGAGCAGTACTTC
CDR3: CASSVGASGGYEQYF

J: TRBJ2-3
V: TRBV6-1
D: NA
size: NA
DNA: TGTGCCAGCAGTGAAGATTACAGCCTCACAGATACGCAGTATTTT
CDR3: CASSEDYSLTDTQYF

J: TRBJ2-5
V: TRBV5-1
D: TRBD2
size: NA
DNA: TGCGCCAGCAGCTTGGCCCTAGCGGGAGGGGTAGAGACCCAGTACTTC
CDR3: CASSLALAGGVETQYF

J: TRBJ1-1
V: TRBV6-5
D: NA
size: NA
DNA: TGTGCCAGCAGGATTCCGGGGGGCACTGAAGCTTTCTTT
CDR3: CASRIPGGTEAFF

J: TRBJ2-7
V: TRBV27
D: NA
size: NA
DNA: TGTGCCAGCAGCACACAGGAGAACTACGAGCAGTACTTC
CDR3: CASSTQENYEQYF

J: TRBJ2-3
V: TRBV10-1
D: NA
size: NA
DNA: TGCGCCAGCAGTGAGAGACAGAAGACAGATACGCAGTATTTT
CDR3: CASSERQKTDTQYF

J: TRBJ2-5
V: TRBV5-1
D: NA
size: NA
DNA: TGCGCCAGCAGCTTGGACAGGTGGGACCAAGAGACCCAGTACTTC
CDR3: CASSLDRWDQETQYF

J: TRBJ2-1
V: TRBV2
D: NA
size: NA
DNA: TGTGCCAGCACAGACAGACTTGGGAATGAGCAGTTCTTC
CDR3: CASTDRLGNEQFF

J: TRBJ2-1
V: TRBV7-7
D: TRBD2
size: NA
DNA: TGTGCCAGCAGCTTAGCGGGTCTAGCGGGGTACAATGAGCAGTTCTTC
CDR3: CASSLAGLAGYNEQFF

J: TRBJ2-7
V: TRBV30
D: NA
size: NA
DNA: TGTGCCTGGAGGGCCAGGATGCGCTACGAGCAGTACTTC
CDR3: CAWRARMRYEQYF

J: TRBJ2-3
V: TRBV7-2
D: TRBD2
size: NA
DNA: TGTGCCAGCAGCTTGGCGGGGGAGCGTACGCAGTATTTT
CDR3: CASSLAGERTQYF